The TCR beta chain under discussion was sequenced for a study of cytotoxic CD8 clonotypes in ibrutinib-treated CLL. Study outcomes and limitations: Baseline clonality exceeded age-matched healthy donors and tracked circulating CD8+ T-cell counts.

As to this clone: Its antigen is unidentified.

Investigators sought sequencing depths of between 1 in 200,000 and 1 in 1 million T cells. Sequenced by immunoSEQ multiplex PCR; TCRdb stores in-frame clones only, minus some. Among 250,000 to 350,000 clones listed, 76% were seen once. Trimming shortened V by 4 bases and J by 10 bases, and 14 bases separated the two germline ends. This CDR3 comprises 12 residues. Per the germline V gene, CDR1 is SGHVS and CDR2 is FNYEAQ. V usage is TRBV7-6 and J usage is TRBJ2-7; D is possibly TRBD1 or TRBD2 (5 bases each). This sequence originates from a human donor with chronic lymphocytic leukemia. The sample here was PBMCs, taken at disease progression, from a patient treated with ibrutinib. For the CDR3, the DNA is TGTGCCAGCAGCTCCCTCCGGGGCGTTCAGTACTTC. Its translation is CASSSLRGVQYF.